The T cell receptor beta chain described here comes from a study of CD8 T cells in Susac syndrome. Study as a whole: Patients with Susac syndrome, at blood draw, were therapy-naive, on corticosteroids, or on intravenous immunoglobulin alone.

Germline CDR1 and CDR2: KGHSH and LQKENI. CDR3 length: 16 amino acids. V was trimmed by 3 bases and J by 2 bases, leaving 16 bases between them. With regard to this clonotype: Antigen specificity is unknown.

Reverse transcription of roughly 0.45 to 1 ug RNA used random hexamers. TCRdb fed the immunoSEQ multiplex PCR reads into MiXCR, producing one record per CDR3 protein. This sample yields under 110,000 distinct CDR3 sequences, of which roughly 94% are seen a single time; 0.41% belongs to the top ten. Findings and caveats of the study: In TEMRA cells and active patients, CD8+ clonal expansion in Susac reached its peak.

The source material was CD8+ T cells from PBMCs. The sequence came from a human donor with Susac syndrome. This sequence joins TRBV18 and TRBJ2-5; D may be TRBD2 (7 bases). CDR3 coding DNA: TGTGCCAGCTCACCCGGCGCGGGGGCAGCTCAAGAGACCCAGTACTTC. This translates into CASSPGAGAAQETQYF.